Below are 21 T cell receptor beta chains sequenced from a single sample in a study of blood T cell repertoires in COVID-19 (dated by TCRdb to 2018 to 2021). Library prep was done by the immunoSEQ multiplex PCR assay. TCRdb re-hosts the immuneACCESS table, in-frame sequences only. Its copies lack some clones; in the studies checked, an unresolved V gene accounts for under half of them, and the cause for the rest is not known. This sample is represented by about 180,000 clones; more than 75% of them were singletons. About 15% of the sample comes from the top ten. The material sequenced was PBMCs or T cells enriched from blood (not recorded which). These receptor sequences come from a man aged 55-75 years who had been exposed to COVID-19.

The chain has TRBV10-3 and TRBJ1-2, with D possibly TRBD1 on 5 matching bases. V was pared by 4 bases and J by 8 bases, with 14 bases between. Looked up from germline, CDR1 is ENHRY and CDR2 is SYGVKD. This CDR3 comprises 13 residues. DNA of the CDR3: TGTGCCATCAGTGGGGACGGGACTTTAGGCTACACCTTC. Its protein product is CAISGDGTLGYTF.

This clone has just one count. The genes are TRBV7-9 and TRBJ1-2; D remains unclear. The CDR3 covers 14 residues. Trimming cost V 6 bases and J 4 bases, with 15 bases left between them. The germline CDR1 and CDR2 sequences are SEHNR and FQNEAQ (reference sequence). For the CDR3, the DNA is TGTGCCAGCAGTCATGATAGAGAGCGCTATGGCTACACCTTC. It encodes CASSHDRERYGYTF.

The chain recombines TRBV5-1 with TRBJ2-7; TRBD1 is a possible D gene (5 bases). In germline, CDR1 is SGHRS, CDR2 YFSETQ. The CDR3 contains 12 residues. The ends were cut back, 3 bases at V and 6 bases at J, with 10 bases in the middle. The CDR3 loop reads CASSWTPAEQYF. CDR3 nucleotide sequence: TGCGCCAGCAGCTGGACACCGGCCGAGCAGTACTTC.

This sequence joins TRBV7-2 and TRBJ2-2, with 10 nucleotides matching TRBD2. Per the germline V gene, CDR1 is SGHTA and CDR2 is FQGNSA. The CDR3 is 16 residues long. V gave up 5 bases and J gave up 5 bases; unmatched junction bases: 8. DNA of the CDR3: TGTGCCAGCAGCCACCGTGGGACTAGCGTTACCGGGGAGCTGTTTTTT. Translating gives CASSHRGTSVTGELFF.

The CDR3 reads CASSYPSGRFNEQFF. The CDR3 DNA reads as TGTGCCAGCAGTTACCCGAGCGGGAGGTTCAATGAGCAGTTCTTC. The gene calls are TRBV6-2 or TRBV6-3 and TRBJ2-1, with 9 bases fitting TRBD2. The trim removed 2 bases at V and 6 bases at J, leaving 5 bases unmatched. Germline V gene sequence: CDR1 MNHEY, CDR2 SVGEGT. The CDR3 covers 15 residues.

This clone was detected once. This chain uses TRBV27 with TRBJ2-4; TRBD2 aligns across 14 bases. Trimming took 4 bases from V and 1 from J; bases not matched to a gene: 9. The CDR3 is 19 residues long. Germline CDR1 MNHEY, CDR2 SMNVEV (reference sequence). The DNA of the CDR3 is TGTGCCAGCAGTTCTAGACTAGCGGGAGGGTTAGGGGCCAAAAACATTCAGTACTTC. Translating it yields CASSSRLAGGLGAKNIQYF.

The rearrangement links TRBV3-1 (or the pseudogene TRBV3-2) to TRBJ1-2; perhaps TRBD1 as D (6 bases). The V gene lost 1 base and the J gene lost 4 bases, with 13 bases spanning the gap. The germline CDR1 and CDR2 sequences are LGHDT and YNNKEL (reference sequence). The CDR3 runs to 15 residues. The CDR3 DNA is TGTGCCAGCAGCCAAGCCGGACAGATTGCCTATGGCTACACCTTC. Amino acid sequence: CASSQAGQIAYGYTF.

The genes are TRBV29-1 and TRBJ1-4; D not resolved. From germline, CDR1 is SQVTM and CDR2 ANQGSEA. This CDR3 is built from 11 residues. The V end lost 3 bases, the J end lost 8 bases, and 7 bases lay between the germline ends. The CDR3 nucleotides are TGCAGCGTTGACAGAGGGGAAAAACTGTTTTTT. Translating it yields CSVDRGEKLFF.

V gene TRBV6-1 combines with J gene TRBJ1-6; TRBD1 is a possible D gene (5 bases). The CDR3 length is 14 residues. The germline CDR1 and CDR2 sequences are MNHNS and SASEGT. V was shortened by 3 bases and J by 7 bases, with 10 bases between the two germline ends. Here the CDR3 DNA reads TGTGCCAGCAGTGATTGGGGCGTCAATTCACCCCTCCACTTT. It yields the protein CASSDWGVNSPLHF.

V gene TRBV28 combines with J gene TRBJ1-6; 8 positions agree with TRBD1. The CDR3 spans 14 residues. V was clipped by 3 bases and J by 9 bases; unmatched bases: 4. Germline V CDR1 and CDR2: MDHEN, SYDVKM. CDR3 nucleotides: TGTGCCAGCAGTTTGAACAGGGGGACTTCACCCCTCCACTTT. It specifies CASSLNRGTSPLHF. Variable domain in full (rest from reference TRBV28 and TRBJ1-6): DVKVTQSSRYLVKRTGEKVFLECVQDMDHENMFWYRQDPGLGLRLIYFSYDVKMKEKGDIPEGYSVSREKKERFSLILESASTNQTSMYLCASSLNRGTSPLHFGNGTRLTVT.

The chain carries TRBV2 and TRBJ1-1, with D hard to call. Trimming pared 7 bases from V and 1 base from J, leaving 13 bases between. This CDR3 spans 14 amino acids. The V gene's germline CDR1 is SNHLY and CDR2 FYNNEI. The CDR3 DNA sequence: TGTGCCAGCAAACACGATCCGGGGAACACTGAAGCTTTCTTT. It yields the protein CASKHDPGNTEAFF.

The J gene is TRBJ1-1, the V gene TRBV15; tentatively, D is TRBD1 (6 bases). V dropped 5 bases and J dropped 10 bases, with 23 bases sitting between them. Germline loops: CDR1 LNHNV, CDR2 YYDKDF (reference sequence). The length of the CDR3 is 15 residues. This chain's CDR3 is CATSRLNMDSKAAFF. In nucleotides, the CDR3 is TGTGCCACCAGCCGCCTGAACATGGACAGTAAGGCAGCTTTCTTT. The variable domain in full, with the rest retrieved from reference TRBV15 and TRBJ1-1, is DAMVIQNPRYQVTQFGKPVTLSCSQTLNHNVMYWYQQKSSQAPKLLFHYYDKDFNNEADTPDNFQSRRPNTSFCFLDIRSPGLGDTAMYLCATSRLNMDSKAAFFGQGTRLTVV.

This clone was observed a single time. The chain couples TRBV30 to TRBJ1-1; D remains ambiguous. CDR1 GTSNPN and CDR2 SVGIG come from the germline V gene (reference sequence). V was cut by 8 bases and J by 1 base, with 14 bases left in between. The CDR3 runs to 13 residues. The CDR3 sequence is CALEGGANTEAFF. The DNA of the CDR3 is TGTGCCCTGGAAGGTGGAGCGAACACTGAAGCTTTCTTT.

This clone came up once. This chain uses TRBV5-6 with TRBJ2-1; D unresolved. The V end lost 1 base, the J end lost 8 bases, and 13 bases lay between the germline ends. Germline V CDR1 and CDR2: SGHDT, YYEEEE. This CDR3 spans 14 amino acids. In nucleotides, the CDR3 is TGTGCCAGCAGCTTGTTGGTCCCGAGCGATGAGCAGTTCTTC. This codes for CASSLLVPSDEQFF.

This clone appeared a single time. The V gene is TRBV5-1, the J gene TRBJ1-1, with D perhaps matching TRBD1 (6 bases). CDR1 SGHRS and CDR2 YFSETQ come from the germline V gene. CDR3 size: 15 residues. V lost 1 base and J 2 bases, leaving 12 bases between the germline ends. CDR3 region: CASSLLAGDNTEAFF. The CDR3 DNA reads TGCGCCAGCAGCTTGTTGGCAGGGGACAACACTGAAGCTTTCTTT. Filled out from reference TRBV5-1 and TRBJ1-1, the complete variable domain reads KAGVTQTPRYLIKTRGQQVTLSCSPISGHRSVSWYQQTPGQGLQFLFEYFSETQRNKGNFPGRFSGRQFSNSRSEMNVSTLELGDSALYLCASSLLAGDNTEAFFGQGTRLTVV.

CDR3 in DNA: TGTGCCAGCAGACAGACTTATAGCAATCAGCCCCAGCATTTT. The encoded protein is CASRQTYSNQPQHF. The rearrangement uses TRBV19 and TRBJ1-5, with D possibly TRBD1 on 5 matching bases. The CDR3 length is 14 residues. With 9 bases removed from V and 0 bases from J, the gap between germline ends came to 12 bases. Germline-derived CDR1 and CDR2 are LNHDA and SQIVND (reference sequence).

The genes are TRBV13 and TRBJ2-3; the match to TRBD2 covers 9 bases. Germline lookup yields CDR1 PRHDT and CDR2 FYEKMQ (reference sequence). This CDR3 spans 14 amino acids. V shed 6 bases and J 1 base; nucleotides not matched to a gene: 2. This chain's CDR3 is CASRIAGGTDTQYF. The CDR3 DNA sequence: TGTGCCAGCAGGATAGCGGGAGGCACAGATACGCAGTATTTT.

The chain joins TRBV5-1 to TRBJ2-2, with D perhaps matching TRBD1 (6 bases). The CDR3 covers 17 residues. The V gene's germline CDR1 is SGHRS and CDR2 YFSETQ. Trimming took off 0 bases at V and 5 bases at J, with 17 bases between the two ends. The CDR3 DNA reads as TGCGCCAGCAGCTTGGGGGCAGGGGCCGCAAAGACCGGGGAGCTGTTTTTT. It specifies CASSLGAGAAKTGELFF.

This clone was detected only a few times. The gene calls are TRBV10-3 and TRBJ2-3; the D gene is possibly TRBD1 (6 bases). The CDR3 contains 14 residues. Trimming took 2 bases from V and 2 from J, leaving 8 bases between them. Germline V gene sequence: CDR1 ENHRY, CDR2 SYGVKD. The CDR3, as DNA: TGTGCCATCAGTGAGGGGGACAACACAGATACGCAGTATTTT. Its translation: CAISEGDNTDTQYF.

This rearrangement joins TRBV19 to TRBJ1-4, with D perhaps TRBD1 (5 bases). The CDR3 is made up of 14 amino acids. Trimming stripped 4 bases from V and 8 bases from J, with 14 bases between. Germline loops: CDR1 LNHDA, CDR2 SQIVND (reference sequence). The CDR3 sequence is CASSTGRREEKLFF. The CDR3 DNA is TGTGCCAGTAGTACGGGACGGAGGGAAGAAAAACTGTTTTTT. Supplemented by reference TRBV19 and TRBJ1-4, the full variable domain reads DGGITQSPKYLFRKEGQNVTLSCEQNLNHDAMYWYRQDPGQGLRLIYYSQIVNDFQKGDIAEGYSVSREKKESFPLTVTSAQKNPTAFYLCASSTGRREEKLFFGSGTQLSVL.

V is TRBV5-1 and J is TRBJ1-1; D might be TRBD1 (5 bases). CDR3 length equals 15 residues. CDR1 and CDR2 from the germline V gene are SGHRS and YFSETQ. With 0 bases removed from V and 4 bases from J, the gap between germline ends came to 13 bases. Here the CDR3 reads CASSLDAGGGTEAFF. In DNA form, the CDR3 reads TGCGCCAGCAGCTTGGATGCGGGGGGAGGCACTGAAGCTTTCTTT.